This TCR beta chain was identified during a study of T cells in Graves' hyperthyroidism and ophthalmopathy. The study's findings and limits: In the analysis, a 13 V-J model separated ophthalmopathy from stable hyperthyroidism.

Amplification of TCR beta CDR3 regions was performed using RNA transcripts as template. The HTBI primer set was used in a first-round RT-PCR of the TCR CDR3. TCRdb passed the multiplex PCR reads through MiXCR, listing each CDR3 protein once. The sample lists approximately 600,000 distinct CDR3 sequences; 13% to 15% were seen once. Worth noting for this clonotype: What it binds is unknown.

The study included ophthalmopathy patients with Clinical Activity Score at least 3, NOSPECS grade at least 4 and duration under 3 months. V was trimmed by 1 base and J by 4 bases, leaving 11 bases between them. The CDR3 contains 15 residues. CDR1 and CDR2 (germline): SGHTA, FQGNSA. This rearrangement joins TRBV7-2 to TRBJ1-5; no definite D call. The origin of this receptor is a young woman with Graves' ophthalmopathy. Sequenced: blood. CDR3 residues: CASSLVVSENQPQHF. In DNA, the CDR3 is TGTGCCAGCAGCTTAGTGGTGTCGGAAAATCAGCCCCAGCATTTT.